This T cell receptor beta chain was identified during a study of beta chain features in type 1 diabetes. On the study more broadly: All of the samples together had approximately 100,000,000 sorted cells examined.

Expressed TCRB transcripts were sequenced, since all the RNA that had been isolated was reverse transcribed. Assay: immunoSEQ multiplex PCR; the TCRdb copy retains only in-frame clones and omits some. The table records around 240,000 clones, over 8.5% of them present only once. This clone was counted between two and nine times. Its antigen is undetermined. Notes on the study in general: Type 1 diabetes patients had moderately but significantly shorter TCRB CDR3s in all four CD4+ subsets.

Sequencing was done on a sample of naive CD4+ T cells from blood. The receptor comes from a woman in her late teens or twenties in good health.

CDR3 region: CASSLRRGGALSNQPQHF. DNA of the CDR3: TGTGCCAGCAGCTTAAGGCGAGGAGGGGCCCTTAGCAATCAGCCCCAGCATTTT. V usage is TRBV7-3 and J usage is TRBJ1-5; maybe TRBD1 (5 bases). The CDR3 has 18 residues. V was shortened by 1 base and J by 0 bases, with 16 bases between the two germline ends. Looked up from germline, CDR1 is SGHTA and CDR2 is FQGTGA.